This T cell receptor (beta chain) was captured by sequencing in a study of T cells expressing NK-cell markers. Overall study: It was from sorted CD3+CD56+NKG2C+, CD3+CD56+NKG2C- and CD3+CD56-NKG2C+ T cells that TCR beta repertoires came. There were seven HCMV-seropositive donors and one seronegative donor among the eight sequenced.

As regards this clonotype: Its antigen is not known.

Points from the study as a whole: Six of the donors carried dominant NKG2C+ clonotypes that took up roughly 1.0-7.5% of their CD8+ T cells.

Germline V gene data show CDR1 as LGHNA and CDR2 as YNFKEQ. The CDR3 covers 15 residues. In generating TCR beta cDNA, 5'RACE template switching with UMIs was used. No DNA is given; TCRdb re-called the 5' RACE reads and lists each CDR3 protein once. The sample holds fewer than 550,000 distinct CDR3 sequences. Material for sequencing was blood T cells: a sorted CD56 or NKG2C T cell subset, CD4+ or CD8+ T cells, or bulk PBMC T cells (not recorded which). The chain joins TRBV4-2 to TRBJ2-7; the D call of TRBD1 rests on TCRdb alone, since no DNA is present to check it. The receptor was isolated from a woman between 45 and 65 years old in good health. The CDR3: CASSQDRRDTHEQYF.